The 19 T cell receptor beta chains below were found in one sample sequenced in a study of T cell repertoires in cytomegalovirus infection. TCRdb ran MiXCR on the reads and lists one entry per CDR3 protein. Here the sample spans 450,000 to 650,000 distinct CDR3 sequences, about 25% being singletons. Sequenced material: PBMCs. The receptors stem from a human donor in good health (CMV status not recorded). Some clones in this sample may be carry-over from other donors' samples.

This clonotype has ten or more counts. The chain carries TRBV7-2 and TRBJ2-1; perhaps D is TRBD1 or TRBD2 (6 bases each). CDR3 length: 16 residues. Germline-derived CDR1 and CDR2 are SGHTA and FQGNSA. V was pared by 2 bases and J by 6 bases, with 17 bases between. The CDR3 region has the DNA TGTGCCAGCAGCTTACTTTGGGGGGCTACCTCCAATGAGCAGTTCTTC. It specifies CASSLLWGATSNEQFF.

The genes are TRBV2 and TRBJ2-5; 11 bases are shared with TRBD1. This CDR3 has 18 amino acids. V was pared by 5 bases and J by 0 bases, with 11 bases of the junction left unmatched. Germline CDR1 reads SNHLY; CDR2 reads FYNNEI. The CDR3 loop reads CASSSGTGGITYQETQYF. CDR3 nucleotides: TGTGCCAGCAGTTCCGGGACAGGGGGTATAACGTACCAAGAGACCCAGTACTTC.

This clonotype was seen a few times. The junction differs from germline at one of its ends, possibly a read error. J is TRBJ2-3 and V is TRBV6-5; 10 nucleotides align to TRBD2. CDR3 length: 12 amino acids. CDR1 is MNHEY, CDR2 SVGAGI, per germline. CDR3: CTSGASTDTQYF. The CDR3 DNA follows: TGCACTAGCGGGGCTAGCACAGATACGCAGTATTTT.

V usage is TRBV7-4 and J usage is TRBJ2-7; perhaps TRBD1 as D (6 bases). Trimming took 6 bases from V and 1 from J, leaving 16 bases between them. Germline values: CDR1 SGHVT, CDR2 SQSDAQ. This CDR3 spans 15 amino acids. DNA of the CDR3: TGTGCCAGCAGGGGTATGGACAGCCCGTCCTACGAGCAGTACTTC. Encoded protein: CASRGMDSPSYEQYF.

There are many counts of this clonotype. This rearrangement joins TRBV7-8 to TRBJ2-7, with a tentative D call TRBD1 (6 bases). Between the trimmed V and J ends, which lost 2 bases and 6 bases, there was a span of 17 bases. The germline CDR1 and CDR2 sequences are SGHVS and FQNEAQ. This CDR3 has 15 amino acids. CDR3 sequence reads: CASSLSQLQGREQYF. Written as DNA, the CDR3 is TGTGCCAGCAGCTTATCCCAATTACAGGGACGCGAGCAGTACTTC.

This clonotype was counted only a few times. The chain uses TRBV6-2 or TRBV6-3 and TRBJ2-5, with 7 bases identical to TRBD2. The CDR3 length is 15 residues. V gave up 6 bases and J gave up 7 bases; unmatched junction bases: 14. The germline CDR1 and CDR2 sequences are MNHEY and SVGEGT. The CDR3: CASSGPGLPRGTQYF. Written as DNA, the CDR3 is TGTGCCAGCAGCGGCCCGGGACTACCAAGAGGGACCCAGTACTTC.

This clonotype came up a few times. This rearrangement joins TRBV15 to TRBJ1-6; 7 bases align to TRBD1. The CDR3 is 14 residues long. Germline lookup yields CDR1 LNHNV and CDR2 YYDKDF (reference sequence). The V gene end was trimmed by 1 base and the J gene end by 10 bases; junction bases not matched to a gene: 4. In nucleotides, the CDR3 is TGTGCCACCAGCAGAGCAGGGGGGTTCTCACCCCTCCACTTT. Encoded protein: CATSRAGGFSPLHF.

CDR3 sequence (DNA): TGTGCCAGCAGCCCCACAGGGGTGTACATTCAGTACTTC. Translated, it gives CASSPTGVYIQYF. The chain combines TRBV5-6 with TRBJ2-4, with 7 nucleotides matching TRBD1. This CDR3 comprises 13 residues. Germline V gives CDR1 SGHDT, CDR2 YYEEEE. Germline trimming cut 4 bases from V and 8 bases from J; bases unmatched to any gene: 6.

This clonotype was detected only a few times. The rearrangement uses TRBV7-9 and TRBJ2-6; TRBD1 might be the D (7 bases). V lost 9 bases and J lost 0, with 12 bases in between. CDR1 is SEHNR and CDR2 is FQNEAQ in the germline V gene (reference sequence). This CDR3 has 15 residues. Here the CDR3 DNA reads TGTGCCAGTTCAGGGGGGAGCTCTGGGGCCAACGTCCTGACTTTC. It translates to CASSGGSSGANVLTF. Combining the CDR3 with reference TRBV7-9 and TRBJ2-6 gives the whole variable domain DTGVSQNPRHKITKRGQNVTFRCDPISEHNRLYWYRQTLGQGPEFLTYFQNEAQLEKSRLLSDRFSAERPKGSFSTLEIQRTEQGDSAMYLCASSGGSSGANVLTFGAGSRLTVL.

This clonotype was observed a few times. The chain is built from TRBV20-1 and TRBJ2-3, with D perhaps TRBD1 or TRBD2 (6 bases each). The germline V gene has CDR1 DFQATT and CDR2 SNEGSKA (reference sequence). The CDR3 extends over 14 amino acids. The germline V and J ends were trimmed by 6 bases and 0 bases, with 13 bases remaining between them. DNA for the CDR3: TGCAGTGCCTCTTGGGGGGCGAGCACAGATACGCAGTATTTT. Its translation: CSASWGASTDTQYF.

This clonotype was counted between two and nine times. The chain combines TRBV5-6 with TRBJ1-1; unclear D gene. V was cut by 1 base and J by 1 base, with 14 bases left in between. Germline V gene lookup returns CDR1 SGHDT and CDR2 YYEEEE. The CDR3 totals 16 residues. CDR3 sequence (DNA): TGTGCCAGCAGCTTGAGGCTCCCCCGGGGGAACACTGAAGCTTTCTTT. Translated, it gives CASSLRLPRGNTEAFF.

The chain joins TRBV29-1 to TRBJ2-1; no definite D call. The CDR3 length is 12 residues. Between the trimmed V and J ends, which lost 4 bases and 5 bases, there was a span of 9 bases. Germline V gene sequence: CDR1 SQVTM, CDR2 ANQGSEA. CDR3 sequence reads: CSVASWNNEQFF. CDR3 DNA: TGCAGCGTTGCTAGTTGGAACAATGAGCAGTTCTTC.

This clonotype was observed a handful of times. The chain employs TRBV6-5 and TRBJ2-5; D may be TRBD2 (5 bases). V lost 7 bases, J lost 2 bases, and 17 bases lay in between. The CDR3 runs to 15 residues. The germline V gene has CDR1 MNHEY and CDR2 SVGAGI. CDR3 coding DNA: TGTGCCAGCAACGAGGAGGAAGCCCAACAAGAGACCCAGTACTTC. It translates to CASNEEEAQQETQYF.

V and J are TRBV15 and TRBJ2-5, with D perhaps matching TRBD1 or TRBD2 (5 bases each). V was trimmed by 0 bases and J by 5 bases, leaving 13 bases between them. The CDR3 length is 15 residues. CDR1 and CDR2 from the germline V gene are LNHNV and YYDKDF (reference sequence). The CDR3 here is CATSREGGDGETQYF. CDR3 DNA sequence: TGTGCCACCAGCAGAGAAGGTGGGGACGGGGAGACCCAGTACTTC. The whole variable domain, filled in from reference TRBV15 and TRBJ2-5, reads DAMVIQNPRYQVTQFGKPVTLSCSQTLNHNVMYWYQQKSSQAPKLLFHYYDKDFNNEADTPDNFQSRRPNTSFCFLDIRSPGLGDTAMYLCATSREGGDGETQYFGPGTRLLVL.

The rearrangement links TRBV12-3 or TRBV12-4 to TRBJ2-1, with no clear D. This CDR3 is built from 14 residues. V was clipped by 0 bases and J by 6 bases, with 9 bases between them. CDR3 residues: CASSLARRLNEQFF. The CDR3 DNA reads as TGTGCCAGCAGTTTAGCGCGCCGCCTCAATGAGCAGTTCTTC.

J is TRBJ2-2 and V is TRBV6-5; no definite D call. There are 16 residues in the CDR3. Trimming pared 2 bases from V and 1 base from J, leaving 11 bases between. Germline assignment: CDR1 MNHEY and CDR2 SVGAGI. The CDR3 bases are TGTGCCAGCAGTTACGGGTCGGAGAAGAACACCGGGGAGCTGTTTTTT. This sequence encodes CASSYGSEKNTGELFF.

This clonotype showed up just a few times. V gene TRBV5-1 combines with J gene TRBJ2-1; D gene uncertain. The germline V and J ends were trimmed by 0 bases and 2 bases, with 3 bases remaining between them. This CDR3 is 13 amino acids long. Germline V gives CDR1 SGHRS, CDR2 YFSETQ. The CDR3 DNA reads as TGCGCCAGCAGCTTGGTACCCTACAATGAGCAGTTCTTC. It translates to CASSLVPYNEQFF.

The chain employs TRBV6-1 and TRBJ1-1; D possibly corresponds to TRBD1 (5 bases). This CDR3 has 15 residues. V was cut by 6 bases and J by 9 bases, with 23 bases left in between. Germline CDR1 MNHNS, CDR2 SASEGT. CDR3 amino acids: CASSSHSLGRRKAFF. The CDR3, as DNA: TGTGCCAGCAGCTCCCACTCATTGGGGCGACGGAAAGCTTTCTTT.

The CDR3 sequence: CASGLVGAGELFF. The CDR3, as DNA: TGTGCTAGTGGTTTGGTAGGGGCCGGGGAGCTGTTTTTT. This chain joins TRBV12-5 and TRBJ2-2, with TRBD1 as a possible D gene (5 bases). The CDR3 extends over 13 amino acids. The V end lost 0 bases, the J end lost 6 bases, and 5 bases lay between the germline ends. CDR1 and CDR2 (germline): LGHNT, FRNRAP.